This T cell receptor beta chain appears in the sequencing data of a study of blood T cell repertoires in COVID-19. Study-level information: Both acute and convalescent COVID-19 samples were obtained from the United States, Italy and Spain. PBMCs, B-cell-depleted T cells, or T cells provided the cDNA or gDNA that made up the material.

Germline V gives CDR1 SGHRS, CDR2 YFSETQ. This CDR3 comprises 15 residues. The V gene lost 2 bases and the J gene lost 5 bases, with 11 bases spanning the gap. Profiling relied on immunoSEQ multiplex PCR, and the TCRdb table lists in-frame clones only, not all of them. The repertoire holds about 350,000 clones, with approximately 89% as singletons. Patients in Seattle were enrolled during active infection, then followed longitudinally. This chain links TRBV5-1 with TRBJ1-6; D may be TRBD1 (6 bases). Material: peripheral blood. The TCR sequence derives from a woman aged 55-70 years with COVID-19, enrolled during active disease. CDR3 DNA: TGCGCCAGCAGCTTCCGGGACAATCATAATTCACCCCTCCACTTT. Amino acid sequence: CASSFRDNHNSPLHF.